This paragraph covers one TCR beta chain sequence. Its target is unknown. The sample originates from a study of cytomegalovirus exposure and HLA in healthy donors. General study points: Most CMV-associated TCR beta chains were later found to appear HLA-restricted. Indistinguishable V segments such as TRBV6-2 and TRBV6-3 were excluded. Reportedly, diagnosis of cytomegalovirus status by the classifier showed high specificity and sensitivity. Later analysis placed DRB1 highest and HLA-C lowest in TCR association rates, which differed by HLA locus.

Primers: 60 Vbeta forward and 13 Jbeta reverse. Data came from immunoSEQ multiplex PCR; TCRdb stores just in-frame clones and leaves some out. There are 160,000 or so clones in the sample; about 68% occur only once, and around 2.5% lies in the top ten. The V gene end was trimmed by 8 bases and the J gene end by 9 bases; junction bases not matched to a gene: 14. Germline loops: CDR1 MRHNA, CDR2 SNTAGT. The CDR3 is 14 amino acids. The sample was PBMCs. This chain links TRBV6-4 with TRBJ2-7; 9 nucleotides agree with TRBD2. The clonotype was recovered from a female donor in good health and CMV-seronegative. In DNA form, the CDR3 reads TGTGCCAGCTTTATTCTAGCGGGACTGGGCGCGCAGTACTTC. It translates to CASFILAGLGAQYF.